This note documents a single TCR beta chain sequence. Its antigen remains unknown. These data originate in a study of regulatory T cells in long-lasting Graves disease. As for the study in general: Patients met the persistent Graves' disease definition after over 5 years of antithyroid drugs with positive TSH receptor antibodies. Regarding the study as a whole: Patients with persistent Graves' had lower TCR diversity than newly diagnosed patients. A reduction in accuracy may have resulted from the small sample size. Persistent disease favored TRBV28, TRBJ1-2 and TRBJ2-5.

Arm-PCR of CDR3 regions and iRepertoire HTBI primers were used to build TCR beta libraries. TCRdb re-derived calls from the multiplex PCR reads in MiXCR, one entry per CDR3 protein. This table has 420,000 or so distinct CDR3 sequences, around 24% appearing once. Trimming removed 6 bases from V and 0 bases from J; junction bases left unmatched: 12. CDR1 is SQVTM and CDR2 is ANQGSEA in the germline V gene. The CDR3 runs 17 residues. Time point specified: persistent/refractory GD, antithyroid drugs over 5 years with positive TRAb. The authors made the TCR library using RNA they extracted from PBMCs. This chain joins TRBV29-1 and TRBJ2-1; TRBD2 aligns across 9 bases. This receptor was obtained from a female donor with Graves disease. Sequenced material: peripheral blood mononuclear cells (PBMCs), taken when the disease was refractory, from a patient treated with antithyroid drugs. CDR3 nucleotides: TGCAGCGTGACGGGACTAGCAAGACTTCGCTCCTACAATGAGCAGTTCTTC. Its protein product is CSVTGLARLRSYNEQFF.